Following are 8 T cell receptor beta chains from one sample sequenced in a study of blood T cell repertoires in COVID-19. Using immunoSEQ multiplex PCR, the repertoire was profiled, and TCRdb retains in-frame clones only, with some absent. This table holds around 140,000 clones, about 86% found once. Sequencing was performed on peripheral blood. All receptors come from a human donor in a cohort sampled during active COVID-19.

This chain connects TRBV5-1 to TRBJ2-7, with 10 bases matching TRBD1. Germline loops: CDR1 SGHRS, CDR2 YFSETQ. The CDR3 runs 14 residues. The V segment lost 4 bases and the J segment 7 bases; nucleotides outside the gene matches: 8. The CDR3 region has the DNA TGCGCCAGCAGCCGGGACAGGGGCTCGGGAGAGCAGTACTTC. This encodes CASSRDRGSGEQYF.

The chain combines TRBV6-2 or TRBV6-3 with TRBJ2-5; 7 bases line up with TRBD2. The germline V gene encodes CDR1 MNHEY and CDR2 SVGEGT. Trimming cost V 2 bases and J 1 base; bases outside gene matches: 7. The CDR3 length is 16 residues. CDR3 protein: CASSYGGVWAQETQYF. The CDR3 bases are TGTGCCAGCAGTTACGGGGGGGTCTGGGCCCAAGAGACCCAGTACTTC.

The chain uses TRBV5-4 and TRBJ1-1; the D is unclear. V lost 1 base and J lost 3, with 13 bases in between. CDR3 length: 15 residues. CDR1 and CDR2 (germline): SGHNT, YYREEE (reference sequence). The CDR3 DNA reads as TGTGCCAGCAGCTTGAAAGCAGGAGGGTACACTGAAGCTTTCTTT. This sequence encodes CASSLKAGGYTEAFF.

The chain recombines TRBV5-4 with TRBJ2-7, with TRBD2 matching 13 bases. After removal of 4 bases from V and 3 bases from J, the junction contained 4 bases not matched to a gene. Germline CDR1 SGHNT, CDR2 YYREEE (reference sequence). The CDR3 totals 15 residues. The CDR3 region is CASSPWTSGSYEQYF. In DNA, the CDR3 is TGTGCCAGCAGCCCCTGGACTAGCGGGAGCTACGAGCAGTACTTC.

The genes are TRBV6-5 and TRBJ2-7; TRBD2 matches 7 bases. Germline CDR1 reads MNHEY; CDR2 reads SVGAGI. V lost 6 bases to trimming and J lost 4 bases; unmatched junction nucleotides: 12. The CDR3 has 15 residues. In nucleotides, the CDR3 is TGTGCCAGCAGGGAGCTAGCGGACGCTATTTACGAGCAGTACTTC. Protein sequence: CASRELADAIYEQYF.

This chain links TRBV9 with TRBJ2-3; no clear D. The V end lost 0 bases, the J end lost 5 bases, and 4 bases lay between the germline ends. Germline-derived CDR1 and CDR2 are SGDLS and YYNGEE. CDR3 size: 12 residues. The CDR3 sequence: CASSVGLDTQYF. The CDR3 DNA follows: TGTGCCAGCAGCGTAGGTCTAGATACGCAGTATTTT.

The chain recombines TRBV11-2 with TRBJ2-7; 7 positions agree with TRBD1. Germline CDR1 and CDR2: SGHAT and FQNNGV. The CDR3 extends over 15 amino acids. After removal of 5 bases from V and 0 bases from J, the junction contained 7 bases not matched to a gene. The chain's CDR3 is CASSAGQVLSYEQYF. The CDR3 nucleotides are TGTGCCAGCAGCGCCGGACAGGTCCTCTCCTACGAGCAGTACTTC.

CDR3 protein: CASRTVNQPQHF. The CDR3 DNA reads as TGCGCCAGCCGGACAGTCAATCAGCCCCAGCATTTT. The rearrangement joins TRBV10-2 to TRBJ1-5; tentative D call: TRBD1 (6 bases). The germline V and J ends were trimmed by 8 bases and 3 bases, with 8 bases remaining between them. This CDR3 is built from 12 residues. From germline, CDR1 is WSHSY and CDR2 SAAADI.